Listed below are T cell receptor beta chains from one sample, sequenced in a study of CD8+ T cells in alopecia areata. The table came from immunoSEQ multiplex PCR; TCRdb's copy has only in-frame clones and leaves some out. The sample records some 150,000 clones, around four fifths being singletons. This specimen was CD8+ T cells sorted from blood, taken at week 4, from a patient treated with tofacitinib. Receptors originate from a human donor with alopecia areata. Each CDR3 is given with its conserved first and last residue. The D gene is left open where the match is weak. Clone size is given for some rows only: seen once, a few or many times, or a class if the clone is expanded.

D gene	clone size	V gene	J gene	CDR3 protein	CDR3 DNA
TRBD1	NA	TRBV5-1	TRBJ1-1	CASSPRGHTEAFF	TGCGCCAGCAGCCCCAGGGGGCACACTGAAGCTTTCTTT
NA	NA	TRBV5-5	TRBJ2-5	CASSLNAIQETQYF	TGTGCCAGCAGCTTGAATGCCATCCAAGAGACCCAGTACTTC
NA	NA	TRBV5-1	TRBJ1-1	CASSLRTPANTEAFF	TGCGCCAGCAGCTTGCGGACACCCGCCAACACTGAAGCTTTCTTT
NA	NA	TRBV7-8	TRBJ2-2	CASSPGGLTGELFF	TGTGCCAGCAGCCCCGGGGGGCTCACCGGGGAGCTGTTTTTT
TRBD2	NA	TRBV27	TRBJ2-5	CASSLSLAGGPRETQYF	TGTGCCAGCAGTTTATCCCTAGCGGGGGGGCCTCGGGAGACCCAGTACTTC
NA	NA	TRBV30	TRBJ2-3	CAWSLGSGTDTQYF	TGTGCCTGGAGTCTAGGGTCCGGCACAGATACGCAGTATTTT
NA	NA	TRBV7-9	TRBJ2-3	CASSSSGGADTQYF	TGTGCCAGCAGCTCTTCCGGGGGCGCAGATACGCAGTATTTT
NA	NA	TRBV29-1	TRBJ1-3	CSALRGTEDTIYF	TGCAGCGCCCTAAGGGGAACCGAAGACACCATATATTTT
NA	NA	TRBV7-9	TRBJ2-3	CASSPPPGDTQYF	TGTGCCAGCAGCCCCCCCCCGGGAGATACGCAGTATTTT
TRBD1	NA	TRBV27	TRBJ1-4	CASSKSRDRDEKLFF	TGTGCCAGCAGTAAATCCCGGGACAGGGACGAAAAACTGTTTTTT
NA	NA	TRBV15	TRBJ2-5	CATSRDYLAGETQYF	TGTGCCACCAGCAGAGATTACCTAGCTGGAGAGACCCAGTACTTC
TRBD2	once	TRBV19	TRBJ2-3	CASSIDRLAGNTDTQYF	TGTGCCAGTAGTATAGATCGCCTAGCGGGTAACACAGATACGCAGTATTTT
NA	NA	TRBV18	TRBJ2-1	CASSPPGGRYNEQFF	TGTGCCAGCTCACCACCCGGCGGGCGCTACAATGAGCAGTTCTTC
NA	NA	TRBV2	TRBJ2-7	CASSDPQGGYEQYF	TGTGCCAGCAGTGATCCCCAGGGGGGCTACGAGCAGTACTTC
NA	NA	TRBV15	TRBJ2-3	CATSAYETTDTQYF	TGTGCCACCAGCGCGTACGAGACTACAGATACGCAGTATTTT
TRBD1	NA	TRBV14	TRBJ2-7	CASSQVGTSTGGSYEQYF	TGTGCCAGCAGCCAAGTCGGAACGTCGACAGGGGGCTCCTACGAGCAGTACTTC
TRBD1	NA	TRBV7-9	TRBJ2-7	CASSSITGQDAYEQYF	TGTGCCAGCAGCTCGATAACGGGACAGGACGCCTACGAGCAGTACTTC